One and the same sample provided the 25 T cell receptor beta chains below, sequenced in a study of shared clonotypes between healthy human individuals. Profiled with immunoSEQ multiplex PCR; TCRdb holds only in-frame clones, not every one. The data contain 2,100,000 or so clones, about 94% of them singletons. The material sequenced was naive CD4+ T cells sorted from blood. Subset defined: CD45RA+ positively selected. These receptors were collected from a man younger than 30 in good health.

The chain uses TRBV5-6 and TRBJ1-2; 8 bases align to TRBD1. This CDR3 is 15 amino acids long. The trim removed 4 bases at V and 1 base at J, leaving 6 bases unmatched. Germline V gene lookup returns CDR1 SGHDT and CDR2 YYEEEE. DNA of the CDR3: TGTGCCAGCAGCCCAGACAGGGGCTTTAACTATGGCTACACCTTC. It yields the protein CASSPDRGFNYGYTF. Full variable domain (remainder filled in from reference TRBV5-6 and TRBJ1-2): DAGVTQSPTHLIKTRGQQVTLRCSPKSGHDTVSWYQQALGQGPQFIFQYYEEEERQRGNFPDRFSGHQFPNYSSELNVNALLLGDSALYLCASSPDRGFNYGYTFGSGTRLTVV.

The chain carries TRBV29-1 and TRBJ2-3; either TRBD1 or TRBD2 may supply D (6 bases each). This CDR3 contains 15 residues. Germline-derived CDR1 and CDR2 are SQVTM and ANQGSEA. The V end lost 0 bases, the J end lost 3 bases, and 13 bases lay between the germline ends. Here the CDR3 DNA reads TGCAGCGTTGAAGATCATGGGGGGCAGACAGATACGCAGTATTTT. This sequence encodes CSVEDHGGQTDTQYF.

V and J are TRBV10-3 and TRBJ2-7; tentatively, D is TRBD2 (5 bases). The CDR3 totals 11 residues. The germline CDR1 and CDR2 sequences are ENHRY and SYGVKD. V lost 10 bases, J lost 6 bases, and 13 bases lay in between. The CDR3 loop reads CATEGGREQYF. The CDR3 bases are TGTGCCACCGAGGGTGGCCGCGAGCAGTACTTC.

V usage is TRBV30 and J usage is TRBJ1-1; D perhaps matches TRBD1 (6 bases). Germline CDR1 GTSNPN, CDR2 SVGIG (reference sequence). CDR3 length equals 14 residues. V was pared by 1 base and J by 4 bases, with 13 bases between. In DNA, the CDR3 is TGTGCCTGGAGTGCCCTAACAGGGACCACTGAAGCTTTCTTT. Translating it yields CAWSALTGTTEAFF.

The chain uses TRBV30 and TRBJ2-7, with TRBD2 matching over 15 bases. Trimming took 0 bases from V and 5 from J; bases not matched to a gene: 20. Per the germline V gene, CDR1 is GTSNPN and CDR2 is SVGIG (reference sequence). The length of the CDR3 is 21 residues. The CDR3 here is CAWSVRTSGRAGLSQAHEQYF. CDR3 sequence (DNA): TGTGCCTGGAGTGTACGGACTAGCGGGAGGGCCGGACTATCCCAGGCCCACGAGCAGTACTTC.

Points on this clone: At one end, the junction sequence differs from germline, possibly due to a read error. The gene calls are TRBV14 and TRBJ2-7; tentatively, D is TRBD1 or TRBD2 (5 bases each). The CDR3 has 10 amino acids. Germline CDR1 is SGHDN and CDR2 is FVKESK. The CDR3 is CASSHGTRAF. The CDR3 nucleotides are TGTGCCAGCAGCCATGGGACCAGGGCCTTC.

The chain combines TRBV4-1 with TRBJ2-5; D not certain. V lost 0 bases, J lost 7 bases, and 6 bases lay in between. Germline CDR1 MGHRA, CDR2 YSYEKL. The CDR3 has 12 amino acids. The CDR3 spells CASSQDPPTQYF. The DNA of the CDR3 is TGCGCCAGCAGCCAAGACCCCCCGACCCAGTACTTC.

This sequence joins TRBV7-9 and TRBJ1-2, with 11 nucleotides matching TRBD1. Germline CDR1 SEHNR, CDR2 FQNEAQ (reference sequence). CDR3 size: 15 residues. Germline trimming cut 0 bases from V and 7 bases from J; bases unmatched to any gene: 4. The CDR3: CASSLAGTGGSGYTF. CDR3 DNA sequence: TGTGCCAGCAGCTTAGCGGGGACAGGGGGATCTGGCTACACCTTC.

The sample holds a few counts of this clone. V is TRBV6-5 and J is TRBJ1-3; TRBD1 might be the D (5 bases). Deletions cut 0 bases from V and 5 bases from J, with 14 bases between. CDR3 size: 16 residues. Germline values: CDR1 MNHEY, CDR2 SVGAGI. CDR3 nucleotides: TGTGCCAGCAGTTACTCCTCTGAGGGGCGGCGAAACACCATATATTTT. This codes for CASSYSSEGRRNTIYF.

A single count supports this clone. The gene calls are TRBV2 and TRBJ2-2, with 11 bases lining up with TRBD2. Germline trimming cut 6 bases from V and 1 base from J; bases unmatched to any gene: 4. Germline V gene lookup returns CDR1 SNHLY and CDR2 FYNNEI. This CDR3 has 16 residues. In DNA form, the CDR3 reads TGTGCCAGCAGCCCAACTAGCGGGGGGAACACCGGGGAGCTGTTTTTT. Its translation: CASSPTSGGNTGELFF. Full variable domain (missing parts from reference TRBV2 and TRBJ2-2): EPEVTQTPSHQVTQMGQEVILRCVPISNHLYFYWYRQILGQKVEFLVSFYNNEISEKSEIFDDQFSVERPDGSNFTLKIRSTKLEDSAMYFCASSPTSGGNTGELFFGEGSRLTVL.

The CDR3 loop reads CASSLGGALMEAFF. CDR3 DNA sequence: TGTGCCAGCAGCTTAGGGGGGGCCCTGATGGAAGCTTTCTTT. The chain is built from TRBV11-3 and TRBJ1-1; TRBD1 is a possible D gene (6 bases). The CDR3 covers 14 residues. Trimming pared 1 base from V and 8 bases from J, leaving 14 bases between. Germline lookup yields CDR1 SGHNT and CDR2 YENEEA.

The chain links TRBV7-2 to TRBJ1-5; 7 bases agree with TRBD1. The CDR3 is 14 amino acids. From germline, CDR1 is SGHTA and CDR2 FQGNSA. Germline trimming cut 5 bases from V and 5 bases from J; bases unmatched to any gene: 6. Here the CDR3 reads CASSRTTGDQPQHF. DNA for the CDR3: TGTGCCAGCAGCCGCACAACAGGGGATCAGCCCCAGCATTTT.

The V gene is TRBV5-1, the J gene TRBJ1-6, with 8 bases matching TRBD1. The CDR3 has 15 residues. Trimming at V came to 4 bases and at J to 10 bases, leaving 10 bases not matched to a gene. CDR1 is SGHRS and CDR2 is YFSETQ in the germline V gene. The CDR3 bases are TGCGCCAGCAGCCTACTACAGGGGGGGGAGTCACCCCTCCACTTT. This translates into CASSLLQGGESPLHF.

This clone was found a few times. This CDR3 is also generated by other DNA sequences in the sample. The chain uses TRBV7-2 and TRBJ2-3, with D hard to call. Germline V gene sequence: CDR1 SGHTA, CDR2 FQGNSA. CDR3 length: 11 amino acids. The V gene lost 2 bases and the J gene lost 4 bases, with 1 base spanning the gap. CDR3 in DNA: TGTGCCAGCAGCTTATCAGATACGCAGTATTTT. This encodes CASSLSDTQYF. Full variable domain (remainder filled in from reference TRBV7-2 and TRBJ2-3): GAGVSQSPSNKVTEKGKDVELRCDPISGHTALYWYRQSLGQGLEFLIYFQGNSAPDKSGLPSDRFSAERTGGSVSTLTIQRTQQEDSAVYLCASSLSDTQYFGPGTRLTVL.

Note on this clone: The same CDR3 can be traced to other DNA sequences in this sample. The chain employs TRBV9 and TRBJ2-2; D possibly corresponds to TRBD1 (7 bases). Germline V CDR1 and CDR2: SGDLS, YYNGEE. The CDR3 extends over 15 amino acids. Trimming stripped 0 bases from V and 5 bases from J, with 11 bases between. The CDR3 DNA sequence: TGTGCCAGCAGCGTAGGACAGGGAGGAACCGGGGAGCTGTTTTTT. This gives the protein CASSVGQGGTGELFF.

The J gene is TRBJ2-2, the V gene TRBV27, with TRBD1 identical over 7 bases. This CDR3 has 14 residues. The junction had 3 bases not matched to a gene; V was cut back by 7 bases and J by 1 base. Germline V gives CDR1 MNHEY, CDR2 SMNVEV (reference sequence). CDR3: CASTWTGNTGELFF. The CDR3 region has the DNA TGTGCCAGCACCTGGACAGGGAACACCGGGGAGCTGTTTTTT.

This clone was counted between two and nine times. The gene calls are TRBV6-5 and TRBJ2-5, with TRBD2 as a possible D gene (6 bases). Germline CDR1 MNHEY, CDR2 SVGAGI. CDR3 size: 15 residues. V was shortened by 2 bases and J by 5 bases, with 15 bases between the two germline ends. The CDR3 DNA reads as TGTGCCAGCAGTTACGCGCTGGCGGGACCGGAGACCCAGTACTTC. Its protein product is CASSYALAGPETQYF.

The V gene is TRBV6-5, the J gene TRBJ2-7; the D call may be TRBD1 or TRBD2 (5 bases each). This CDR3 region has 15 residues. Trimming cost V 5 bases and J 1 base, with 15 bases left between them. CDR1 and CDR2 from the germline V gene are MNHEY and SVGAGI. The CDR3 spells CASSRDSLASYEQYF. CDR3 bases: TGTGCCAGCAGTCGAGACAGTTTAGCGTCCTACGAGCAGTACTTC.

This sequence joins TRBV7-6 and TRBJ1-1, with 8 positions matching TRBD1. The CDR3 extends over 13 amino acids. J gave up 10 bases and V 2 bases, and 6 bases lay outside the gene matches. Germline loops: CDR1 SGHVS, CDR2 FNYEAQ. As DNA, the CDR3 is TGTGCCAGCAGCTTAACGCAGGGGGCGCGAGCTTTCTTT. Translating it yields CASSLTQGARAFF.

The chain uses TRBV29-1 and TRBJ2-1; 10 positions agree with TRBD2. The germline CDR1 and CDR2 sequences are SQVTM and ANQGSEA. Unmatched junction bases numbered 9, after V lost 4 bases and J lost 6 bases. The CDR3 sequence is 15 residues long. As DNA, the CDR3 is TGCAGCGTTGTGCCTAGCGGGAGTGGAGGCAATGAGCAGTTCTTC. Protein product: CSVVPSGSGGNEQFF.

On this clone: One junction end does not reproduce the germline sequence, and a read error may be involved. The V call is TRBV7-7, the J call TRBJ2-1; D is perhaps TRBD1 (7 bases). Per germline, CDR1 SSHAT and CDR2 FNYEAQ (reference sequence). CDR3 length equals 16 residues. CDR3 protein: CASSLDGQVGGNEQFF. Here the CDR3 DNA reads TGTGCTAGCAGCTTAGACGGACAGGTGGGGGGCAATGAGCAGTTCTTC.

This chain connects TRBV7-6 to TRBJ1-3, with D hard to call. The CDR3 sequence is 18 residues long. Germline V gives CDR1 SGHVS, CDR2 FNYEAQ. Trimming stripped 1 base from V and 0 bases from J, with 16 bases between. Here the CDR3 reads CASSLVQFNPSSGNTIYF. The CDR3 coding sequence is TGTGCCAGCAGCTTAGTCCAGTTCAACCCGAGCTCTGGAAACACCATATATTTT. The full variable domain, completed using reference TRBV7-6 and TRBJ1-3, is GAGVSQSPRYKVTKRGQDVALRCDPISGHVSLYWYRQALGQGPEFLTYFNYEAQQDKSGLPNDRFSAERPEGSISTLTIQRTEQRDSAMYRCASSLVQFNPSSGNTIYFGEGSWLTVV.

The chain uses TRBV18 and TRBJ1-5; D is unresolved. This CDR3 comprises 16 residues. Germline V gene data show CDR1 as KGHSH and CDR2 as LQKENI. Trimming left V 3 bases short and J 6 bases short, with 18 bases between. CDR3 coding DNA: TGTGCCAGCTCACCTCAAAAGTTAACAGAGCCTCAGCCCCAGCATTTT. The encoded protein is CASSPQKLTEPQPQHF.

The V call is TRBV2, the J call TRBJ2-1; TRBD2 matches at 7 bases. The germline CDR1 and CDR2 sequences are SNHLY and FYNNEI. This CDR3 spans 14 amino acids. With V trimmed by 1 base and J by 6 bases, 3 bases remained unmatched. DNA for the CDR3: TGTGCCAGCAGTGAAGTGGGAGGGAGCAATGAGCAGTTCTTC. This gives the protein CASSEVGGSNEQFF. Looking up the rest from reference TRBV2 and TRBJ2-1 gives the full variable domain: EPEVTQTPSHQVTQMGQEVILRCVPISNHLYFYWYRQILGQKVEFLVSFYNNEISEKSEIFDDQFSVERPDGSNFTLKIRSTKLEDSAMYFCASSEVGGSNEQFFGPGTRLTVL.

The chain combines TRBV13 with TRBJ1-3; 7 bases match TRBD1. This CDR3 is built from 14 residues. CDR1 is PRHDT, CDR2 FYEKMQ, per germline (reference sequence). V was clipped by 7 bases and J by 4 bases; unmatched bases: 7. The CDR3 DNA sequence: TGTGCCAGCAAAATCTCGGGACAGGGAAACACCATATATTTT. Protein product: CASKISGQGNTIYF. Together with reference TRBV13 and TRBJ1-3, the CDR3 gives the full variable domain: AAGVIQSPRHLIKEKRETATLKCYPIPRHDTVYWYQQGPGQDPQFLISFYEKMQSDKGSIPDRFSAQQFSDYHSELNMSSLELGDSALYFCASKISGQGNTIYFGEGSWLTVV.